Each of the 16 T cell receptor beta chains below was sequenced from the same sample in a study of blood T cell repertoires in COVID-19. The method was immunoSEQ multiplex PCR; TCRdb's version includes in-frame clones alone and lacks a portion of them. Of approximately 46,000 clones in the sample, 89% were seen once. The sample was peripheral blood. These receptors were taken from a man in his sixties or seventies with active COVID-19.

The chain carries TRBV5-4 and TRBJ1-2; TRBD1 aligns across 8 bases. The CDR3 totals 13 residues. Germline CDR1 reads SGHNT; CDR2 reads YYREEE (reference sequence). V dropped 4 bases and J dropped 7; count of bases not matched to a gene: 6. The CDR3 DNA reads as TGTGCCAGCAGCGAGGACAGGGTGGGTGGCTACACCTTC. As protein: CASSEDRVGGYTF.

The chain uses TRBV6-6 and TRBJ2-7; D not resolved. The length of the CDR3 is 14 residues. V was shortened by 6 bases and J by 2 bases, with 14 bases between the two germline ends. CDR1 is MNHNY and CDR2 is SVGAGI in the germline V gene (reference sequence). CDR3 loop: CASSYNDMTYEQYF. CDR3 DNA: TGTGCCAGCAGCTATAACGACATGACCTACGAGCAGTACTTC.

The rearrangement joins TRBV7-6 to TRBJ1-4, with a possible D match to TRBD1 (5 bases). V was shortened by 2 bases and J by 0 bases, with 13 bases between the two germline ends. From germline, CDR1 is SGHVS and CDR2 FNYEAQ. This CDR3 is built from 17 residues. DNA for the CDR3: TGTGCCAGCAGCTTAAGGCGGGGGGAGGCAACTAATGAAAAACTGTTTTTT. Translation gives CASSLRRGEATNEKLFF.

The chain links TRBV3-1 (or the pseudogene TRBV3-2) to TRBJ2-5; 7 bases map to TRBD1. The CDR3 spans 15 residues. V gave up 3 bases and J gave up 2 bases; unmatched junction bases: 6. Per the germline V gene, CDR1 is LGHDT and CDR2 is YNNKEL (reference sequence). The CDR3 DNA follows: TGTGCCAGCAGCCAGGCCGGGACAGCGCAAGAGACCCAGTACTTC. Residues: CASSQAGTAQETQYF.

In DNA form, the CDR3 reads TGTGCCAGCAGTTTGGGGGGGGCGCCTAGCTATGGCTACACCTTC. Its translation is CASSLGGAPSYGYTF. V and J are TRBV13 and TRBJ1-2, with D tentatively TRBD1 (6 bases). Germline CDR1 and CDR2: PRHDT and FYEKMQ (reference sequence). This CDR3 spans 15 amino acids. Trimming pared 6 bases from V and 4 bases from J, leaving 18 bases between. The entire variable domain, with the rest obtained from reference TRBV13 and TRBJ1-2, is as follows: AAGVIQSPRHLIKEKRETATLKCYPIPRHDTVYWYQQGPGQDPQFLISFYEKMQSDKGSIPDRFSAQQFSDYHSELNMSSLELGDSALYFCASSLGGAPSYGYTFGSGTRLTVV.

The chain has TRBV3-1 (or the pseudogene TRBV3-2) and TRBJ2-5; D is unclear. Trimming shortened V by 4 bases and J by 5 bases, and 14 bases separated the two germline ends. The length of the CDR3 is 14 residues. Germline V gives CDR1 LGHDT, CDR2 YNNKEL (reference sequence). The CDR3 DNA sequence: TGTGCCAGCAGCCTGCGACATAAACACGAGACCCAGTACTTC. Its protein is CASSLRHKHETQYF.

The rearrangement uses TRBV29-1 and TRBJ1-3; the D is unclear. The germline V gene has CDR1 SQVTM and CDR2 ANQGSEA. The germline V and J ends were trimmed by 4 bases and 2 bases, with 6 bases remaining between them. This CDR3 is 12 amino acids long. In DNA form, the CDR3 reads TGCAGCGTTGCAGGAACTGGAAACACCATATATTTT. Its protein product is CSVAGTGNTIYF.

CDR3 DNA: TGTGCCAGCAGCTTAGGTATAGGGGTGAACACTGAAGCTTTCTTT. Amino acids: CASSLGIGVNTEAFF. This rearrangement joins TRBV7-6 to TRBJ1-1; weak D call: TRBD1 (5 bases). Trimming removed 1 base from V and 0 bases from J, with 9 bases in between. The CDR3 has 15 amino acids. The germline CDR1 and CDR2 sequences are SGHVS and FNYEAQ. The full variable domain, with the rest looked up from reference TRBV7-6 and TRBJ1-1, is GAGVSQSPRYKVTKRGQDVALRCDPISGHVSLYWYRQALGQGPEFLTYFNYEAQQDKSGLPNDRFSAERPEGSISTLTIQRTEQRDSAMYRCASSLGIGVNTEAFFGQGTRLTVV.

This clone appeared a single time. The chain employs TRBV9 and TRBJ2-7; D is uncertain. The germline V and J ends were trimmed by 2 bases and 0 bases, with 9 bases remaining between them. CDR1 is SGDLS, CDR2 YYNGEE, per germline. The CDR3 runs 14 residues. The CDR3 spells CASSVTFSSYEQYF. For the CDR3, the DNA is TGTGCCAGCAGCGTGACTTTTAGCTCCTACGAGCAGTACTTC.

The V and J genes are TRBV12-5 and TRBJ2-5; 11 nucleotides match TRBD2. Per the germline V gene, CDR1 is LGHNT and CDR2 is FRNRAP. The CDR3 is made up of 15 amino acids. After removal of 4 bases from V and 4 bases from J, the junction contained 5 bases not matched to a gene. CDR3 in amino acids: CASGSTSGDRETQYF. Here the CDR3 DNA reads TGTGCTAGTGGTTCGACTAGCGGGGATCGAGAGACCCAGTACTTC.

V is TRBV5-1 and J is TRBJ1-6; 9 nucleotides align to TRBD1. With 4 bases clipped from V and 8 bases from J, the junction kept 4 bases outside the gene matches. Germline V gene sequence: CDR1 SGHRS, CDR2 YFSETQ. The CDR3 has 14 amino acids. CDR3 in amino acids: CASSNRDRDSPLHF. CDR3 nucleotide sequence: TGCGCCAGCAGCAACCGGGACAGGGATTCACCCCTCCACTTT.

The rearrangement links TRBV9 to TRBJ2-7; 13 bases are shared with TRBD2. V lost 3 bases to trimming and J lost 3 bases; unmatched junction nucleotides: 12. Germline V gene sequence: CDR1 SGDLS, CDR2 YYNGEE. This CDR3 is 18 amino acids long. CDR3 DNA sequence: TGTGCCAGCAGCGGCAAGACTAGCGGGGGGCTAAATCTCTACGAGCAGTACTTC. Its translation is CASSGKTSGGLNLYEQYF.

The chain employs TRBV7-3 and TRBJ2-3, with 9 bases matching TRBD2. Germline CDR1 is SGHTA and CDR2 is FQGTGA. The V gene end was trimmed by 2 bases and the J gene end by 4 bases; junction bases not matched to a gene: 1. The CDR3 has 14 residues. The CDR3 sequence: CASSLQRGADTQYF. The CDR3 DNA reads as TGTGCCAGCAGCTTACAGCGGGGGGCAGATACGCAGTATTTT.

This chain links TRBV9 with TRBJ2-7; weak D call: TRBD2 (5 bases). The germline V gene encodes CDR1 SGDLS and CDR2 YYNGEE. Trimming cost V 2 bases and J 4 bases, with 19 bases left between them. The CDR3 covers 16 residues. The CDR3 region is CASSVLPTSGSYEQYF. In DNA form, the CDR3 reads TGTGCCAGCAGCGTCCTCCCTACGTCTGGGAGTTACGAGCAGTACTTC. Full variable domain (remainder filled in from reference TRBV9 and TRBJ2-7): DSGVTQTPKHLITATGQRVTLRCSPRSGDLSVYWYQQSLDQGLQFLIQYYNGEERAKGNILERFSAQQFPDLHSELNLSSLELGDSALYFCASSVLPTSGSYEQYFGPGTRLTVT.

The CDR3 DNA sequence: TGTGCCAGCAGCCAAGGACAGGGTCGCACAGATACGCAGTATTTT. Translated, it gives CASSQGQGRTDTQYF. This chain joins TRBV11-3 and TRBJ2-3, with 8 bases fitting TRBD1. CDR3 length equals 15 residues. Per germline, CDR1 SGHNT and CDR2 YENEEA. With 5 bases clipped from V and 1 base from J, the junction kept 5 bases outside the gene matches.

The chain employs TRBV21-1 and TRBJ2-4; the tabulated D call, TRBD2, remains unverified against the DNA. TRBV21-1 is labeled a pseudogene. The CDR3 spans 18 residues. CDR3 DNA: TGTGCCAGCAGCTACCGGTCACCCCCTGGGGGAGGCAAAAACATTCAGTACTTC. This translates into CASSYRSPPGGGKNIQYF.